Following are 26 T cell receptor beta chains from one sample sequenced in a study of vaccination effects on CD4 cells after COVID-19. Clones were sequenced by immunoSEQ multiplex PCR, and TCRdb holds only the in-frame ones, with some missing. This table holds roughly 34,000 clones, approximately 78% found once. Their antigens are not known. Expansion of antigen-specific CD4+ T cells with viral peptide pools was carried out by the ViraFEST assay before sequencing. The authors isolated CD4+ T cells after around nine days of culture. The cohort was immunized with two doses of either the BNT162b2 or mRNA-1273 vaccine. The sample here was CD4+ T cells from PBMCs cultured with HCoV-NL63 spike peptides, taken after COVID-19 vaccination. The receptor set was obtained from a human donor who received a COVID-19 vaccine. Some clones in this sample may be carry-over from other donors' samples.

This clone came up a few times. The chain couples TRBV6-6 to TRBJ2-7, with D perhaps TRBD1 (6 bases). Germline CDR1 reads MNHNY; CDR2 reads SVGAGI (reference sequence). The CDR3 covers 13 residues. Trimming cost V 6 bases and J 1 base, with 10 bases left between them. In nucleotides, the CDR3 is TGTGCCAGCAGCACCGGGACATCCTACGAGCAGTACGTC. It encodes CASSTGTSYEQYV.

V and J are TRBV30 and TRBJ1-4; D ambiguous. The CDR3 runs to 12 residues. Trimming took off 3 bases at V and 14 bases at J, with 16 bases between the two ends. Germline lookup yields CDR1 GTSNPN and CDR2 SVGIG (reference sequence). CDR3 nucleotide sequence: TGTGCCTGGAGCATTTTTGGATCCCTCCTGTTTTTT. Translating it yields CAWSIFGSLLFF.

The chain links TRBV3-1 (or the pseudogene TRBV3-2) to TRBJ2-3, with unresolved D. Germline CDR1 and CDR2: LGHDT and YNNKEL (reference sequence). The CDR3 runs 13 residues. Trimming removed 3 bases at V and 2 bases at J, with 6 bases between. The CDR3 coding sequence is TGTGCCAGCAGCCAGGGGTACACAGATACGCAGTATTTT. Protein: CASSQGYTDTQYF.

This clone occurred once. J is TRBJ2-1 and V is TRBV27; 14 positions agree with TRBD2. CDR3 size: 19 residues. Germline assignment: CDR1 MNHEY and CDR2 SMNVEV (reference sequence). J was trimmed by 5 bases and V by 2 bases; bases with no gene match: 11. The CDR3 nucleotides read TGTGCCAGCAGTTTAACGGGACTAGCGGGGGCTTCCCCGAACAATGAGCAGTTCTTC. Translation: CASSLTGLAGASPNNEQFF.

This CDR3 reads CASSMGGGPNWEREQYV. In nucleotides, the CDR3 is TGCGCCAGCAGTATGGGCGGGGGGCCGAATTGGGAGAGGGAGCAGTACGTC. The chain employs TRBV10-2 and TRBJ2-7; TRBD2 matches at 8 bases. Germline V CDR1 and CDR2: WSHSY, SAAADI. With V trimmed by 5 bases and J by 7 bases, 19 bases remained unmatched. This CDR3 contains 17 residues.

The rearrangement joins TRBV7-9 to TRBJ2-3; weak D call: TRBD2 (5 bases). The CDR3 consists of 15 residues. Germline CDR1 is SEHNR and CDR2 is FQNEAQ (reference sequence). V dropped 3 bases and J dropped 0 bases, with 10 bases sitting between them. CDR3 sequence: CASSLAGQSTDTQYF. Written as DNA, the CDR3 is TGTGCCAGCAGCTTGGCGGGCCAAAGCACAGATACGCAGTATTTT.

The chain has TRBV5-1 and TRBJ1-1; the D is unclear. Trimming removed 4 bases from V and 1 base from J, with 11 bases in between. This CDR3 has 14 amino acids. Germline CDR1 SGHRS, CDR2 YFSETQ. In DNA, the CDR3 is TGCGCCAGCAGCACGGACCTCCGGAACACTGAAGCTTTCTTT. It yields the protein CASSTDLRNTEAFF.

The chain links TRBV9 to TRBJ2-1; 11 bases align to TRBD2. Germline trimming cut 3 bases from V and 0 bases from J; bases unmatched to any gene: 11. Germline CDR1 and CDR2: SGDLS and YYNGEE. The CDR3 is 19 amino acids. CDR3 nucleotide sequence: TGTGCCAGCAGCGAGGACCTAGCGGGGGGCCGACGCTCCTACAATGAGCAGTTCTTC. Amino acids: CASSEDLAGGRRSYNEQFF. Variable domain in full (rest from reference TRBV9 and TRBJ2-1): DSGVTQTPKHLITATGQRVTLRCSPRSGDLSVYWYQQSLDQGLQFLIQYYNGEERAKGNILERFSAQQFPDLHSELNLSSLELGDSALYFCASSEDLAGGRRSYNEQFFGPGTRLTVL.

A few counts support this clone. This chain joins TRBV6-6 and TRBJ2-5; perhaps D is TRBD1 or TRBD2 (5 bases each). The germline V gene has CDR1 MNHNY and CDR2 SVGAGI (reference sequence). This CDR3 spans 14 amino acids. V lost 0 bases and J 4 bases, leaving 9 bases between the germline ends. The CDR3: CASSYSSGRETQYF. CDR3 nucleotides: TGTGCCAGCAGTTACTCGTCAGGGAGAGAGACCCAGTACTTC.

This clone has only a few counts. The CDR3 sequence is CASSLAAGGPYEQYV. CDR3 nucleotide sequence: TGTGCCAGCAGCTTAGCAGCGGGGGGGCCCTACGAGCAGTACGTC. This chain uses TRBV7-2 with TRBJ2-7; 10 positions match TRBD2. V shed 0 bases and J 2 bases; nucleotides not matched to a gene: 1. The CDR3 is 15 amino acids. Germline assignment: CDR1 SGHTA and CDR2 FQGNSA.

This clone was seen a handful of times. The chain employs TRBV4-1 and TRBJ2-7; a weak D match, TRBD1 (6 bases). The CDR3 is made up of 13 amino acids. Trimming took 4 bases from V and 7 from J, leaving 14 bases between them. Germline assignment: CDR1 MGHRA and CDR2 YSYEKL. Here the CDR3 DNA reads TGCGCCAGCAGCCGGACCACAGGGCGAGAGCAGTACGTC. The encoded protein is CASSRTTGREQYV.

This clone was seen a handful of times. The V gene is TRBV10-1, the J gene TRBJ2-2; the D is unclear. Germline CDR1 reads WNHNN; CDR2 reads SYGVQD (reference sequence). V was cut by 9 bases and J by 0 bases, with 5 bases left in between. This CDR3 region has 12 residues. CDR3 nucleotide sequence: TGCGCCAGTAATACGAACACCGGGGAGCTGTTTTTT. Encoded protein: CASNTNTGELFF.

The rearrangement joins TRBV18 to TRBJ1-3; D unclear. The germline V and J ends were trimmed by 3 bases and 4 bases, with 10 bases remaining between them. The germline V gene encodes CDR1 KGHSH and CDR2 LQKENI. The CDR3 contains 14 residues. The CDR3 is CASSPGVGGNTIYF. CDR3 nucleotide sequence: TGTGCCAGCTCACCCGGCGTAGGGGGAAACACCATATATTTT. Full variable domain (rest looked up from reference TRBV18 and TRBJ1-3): NAGVMQNPRHLVRRRGQEARLRCSPMKGHSHVYWYRQLPEEGLKFMVYLQKENIIDESGMPKERFSAEFPKEGPSILRIQQVVRGDSAAYFCASSPGVGGNTIYFGEGSWLTVV.

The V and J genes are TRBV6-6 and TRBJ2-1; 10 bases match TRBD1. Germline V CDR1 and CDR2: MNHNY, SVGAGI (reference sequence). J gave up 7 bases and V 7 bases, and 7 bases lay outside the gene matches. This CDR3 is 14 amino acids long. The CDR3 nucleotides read TGTGCCAGCACGTCCGGGACAGGGGAAAATGAGCAGTTCTTC. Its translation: CASTSGTGENEQFF.

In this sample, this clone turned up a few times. CDR3 residues: CSVVDRAKQYV. CDR3 in DNA: TGCAGCGTGGTGGACAGGGCCAAGCAGTACGTC. The chain joins TRBV29-1 to TRBJ2-7; TRBD1 aligns across 8 bases. The CDR3 is made up of 11 amino acids. The germline gives CDR1 SQVTM, CDR2 ANQGSEA. Germline trimming cut 6 bases from V and 8 bases from J; bases unmatched to any gene: 6.

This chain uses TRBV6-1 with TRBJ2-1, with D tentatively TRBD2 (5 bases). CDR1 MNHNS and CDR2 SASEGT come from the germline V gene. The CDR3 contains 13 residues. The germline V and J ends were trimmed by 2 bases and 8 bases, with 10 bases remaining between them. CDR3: CASSETRGHEQFF. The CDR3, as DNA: TGTGCCAGCAGTGAAACACGCGGGCATGAGCAGTTCTTC.

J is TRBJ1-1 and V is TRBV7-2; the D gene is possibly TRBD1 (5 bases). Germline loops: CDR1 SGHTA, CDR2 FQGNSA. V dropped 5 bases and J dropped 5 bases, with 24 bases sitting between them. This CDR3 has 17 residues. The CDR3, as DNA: TGTGCCAGCAGCCCCTCCCACCGCCCCGACCGGGGGACTGAAGCTTTCTTT. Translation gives CASSPSHRPDRGTEAFF. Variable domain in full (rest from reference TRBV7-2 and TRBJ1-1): GAGVSQSPSNKVTEKGKDVELRCDPISGHTALYWYRQSLGQGLEFLIYFQGNSAPDKSGLPSDRFSAERTGGSVSTLTIQRTQQEDSAVYLCASSPSHRPDRGTEAFFGQGTRLTVV.

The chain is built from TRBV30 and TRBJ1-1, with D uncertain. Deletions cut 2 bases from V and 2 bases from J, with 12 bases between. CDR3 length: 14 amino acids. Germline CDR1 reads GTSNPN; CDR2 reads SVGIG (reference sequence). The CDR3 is CAWSRVWANTEAFF. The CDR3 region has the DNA TGTGCCTGGAGTCGGGTGTGGGCCAACACTGAAGCTTTCTTT.

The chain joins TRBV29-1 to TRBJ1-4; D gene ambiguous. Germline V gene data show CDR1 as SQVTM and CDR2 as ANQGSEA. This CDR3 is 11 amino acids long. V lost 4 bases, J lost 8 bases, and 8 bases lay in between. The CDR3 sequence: CSVGTPEKLFF. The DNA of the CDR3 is TGCAGCGTTGGCACGCCCGAAAAACTGTTTTTT. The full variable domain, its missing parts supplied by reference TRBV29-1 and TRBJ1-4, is SAVISQKPSRDICQRGTSLTIQCQVDSQVTMMFWYRQQPGQSLTLIATANQGSEATYESGFVIDKFPISRPNLTFSTLTVSNMSPEDSSIYLCSVGTPEKLFFGSGTQLSVL.

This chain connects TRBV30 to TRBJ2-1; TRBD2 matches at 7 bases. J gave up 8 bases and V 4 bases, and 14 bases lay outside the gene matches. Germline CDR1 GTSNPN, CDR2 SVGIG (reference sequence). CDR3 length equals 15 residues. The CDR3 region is CAWTYGLDGRDEQFF. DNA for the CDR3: TGTGCCTGGACCTACGGACTAGATGGGCGCGATGAGCAGTTCTTC.

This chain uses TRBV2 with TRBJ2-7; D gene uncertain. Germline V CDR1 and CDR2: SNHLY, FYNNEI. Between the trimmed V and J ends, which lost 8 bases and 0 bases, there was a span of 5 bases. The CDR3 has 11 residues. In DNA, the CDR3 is TGTGCCAGCCGGTACTCCTACGAGCAGTACGTC. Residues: CASRYSYEQYV.

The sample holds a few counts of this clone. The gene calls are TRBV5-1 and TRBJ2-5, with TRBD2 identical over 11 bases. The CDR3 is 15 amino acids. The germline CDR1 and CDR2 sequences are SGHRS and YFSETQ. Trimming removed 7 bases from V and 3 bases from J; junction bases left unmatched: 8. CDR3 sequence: CASGTLAGGEETQYF. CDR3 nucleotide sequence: TGCGCCAGCGGAACCTTAGCGGGGGGGGAAGAGACCCAGTACTTC.

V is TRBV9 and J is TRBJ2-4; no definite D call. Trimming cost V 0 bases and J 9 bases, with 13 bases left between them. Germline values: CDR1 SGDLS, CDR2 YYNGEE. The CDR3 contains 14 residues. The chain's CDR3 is CASSVGWAQTIQYF. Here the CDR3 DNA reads TGTGCCAGCAGCGTAGGGTGGGCCCAAACCATTCAGTACTTC. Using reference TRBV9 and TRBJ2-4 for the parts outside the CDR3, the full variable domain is DSGVTQTPKHLITATGQRVTLRCSPRSGDLSVYWYQQSLDQGLQFLIQYYNGEERAKGNILERFSAQQFPDLHSELNLSSLELGDSALYFCASSVGWAQTIQYFGAGTRLSVL.

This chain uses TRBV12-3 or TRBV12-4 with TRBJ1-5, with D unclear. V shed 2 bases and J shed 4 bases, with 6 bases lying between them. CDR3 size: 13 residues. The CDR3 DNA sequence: TGTGCCAGCAGTTTATCTGGGAATCAGCCCCAGCATTTT. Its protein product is CASSLSGNQPQHF.

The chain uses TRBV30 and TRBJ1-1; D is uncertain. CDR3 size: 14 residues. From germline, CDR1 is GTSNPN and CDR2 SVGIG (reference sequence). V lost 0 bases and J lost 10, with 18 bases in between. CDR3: CAWSVYRRQPGAFF. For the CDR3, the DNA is TGTGCCTGGAGTGTATACCGGAGGCAGCCGGGAGCTTTCTTT. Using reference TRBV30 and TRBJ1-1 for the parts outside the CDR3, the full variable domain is SQTIHQWPATLVQPVGSPLSLECTVEGTSNPNLYWYRQAAGRGLQLLFYSVGIGQISSEVPQNLSASRPQDRQFILSSKKLLLSDSGFYLCAWSVYRRQPGAFFGQGTRLTVV.

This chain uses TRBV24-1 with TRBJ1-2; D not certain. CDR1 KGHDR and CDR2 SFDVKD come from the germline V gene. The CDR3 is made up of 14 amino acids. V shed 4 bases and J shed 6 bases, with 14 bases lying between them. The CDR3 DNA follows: TGTGCCACCAGTGAAGGACCAGTGTCGCATGGCTACACCTTC. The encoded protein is CATSEGPVSHGYTF.